What follows is one T cell receptor (beta chain) and its context. This clonotype was counted only a few times. The antigen this receptor binds is unknown. No much larger clonotype is one base removed from it; base qualities were not supplied. The receptor library was made with PCR. The instrument was an Illumina HiSeq 2500. TCR libraries were prepared with molecular barcoding, using unique molecular identifiers to normalize TCRbeta repertoire quantification. TCRdb reworked the public reads: Q25 trimming with fastp, MiXCR clone assembly, productive beta chains retained. One record per CDR3 amino acid sequence lists the most common genes and DNA. This sample comprises about 640,000 distinct CDR3 sequences, roughly 17% of them detected only once. Jointly, the top ten make up 0.8% to 1.1% of the sample. The trim is 1 base for V and 1 base for J, with a gap of 10 bases between the germline ends. Looking up the germline V gene (reference sequence) yields CDR1 LNHNV and CDR2 YYDKDF. CDR3 length: 15 amino acids, cysteine to phenylalanine. Only the CDR3 DNA stays, 45 bases, in frame from base 1.

The sample is drawn from a study of T-cell reconstitution after alpha-beta-depleted transplantation in children (dated by TCRdb to between 2015 and 2016). Study-level background: Using TCR repertoire profiling, the study quantitatively followed how T-cell immune reconstitution unfolded in children after TCRalphabeta/CD19-depleted allogeneic hematopoietic cell transplantation.

This TCR derives from a human donor who donated a stem cell graft to a child with acute myeloid leukemia. The starting material was PBMCs from the stem cell graft donor, obtained from the stem cell graft. The rearranged segments are TRBV15 and TRBJ1-2, with the D gene not clear enough to name. CDR3 sequence: CATSRGSWGNYGYTF. The DNA is TGTGCCACCAGCAGAGGATCCTGGGGTAACTATGGCTACACCTTC.